In this sample, the clone carrying this TCR beta chain turned up a few times. Unique molecular identifiers were used in preparing the TCRbeta library. TCRdb re-derived calls from the PCR reads in MiXCR, one entry per CDR3 protein. The sample shows approximately 270,000 distinct CDR3 sequences, 24% of them seen only once. Germline V gene lookup returns CDR1 SEHNR and CDR2 FQNEAQ (reference sequence). Trimming cost V 3 bases and J 2 bases, with 11 bases left between them. The length of the CDR3 is 14 residues. These data belong to a study of T-cell reconstitution after alpha-beta-depleted transplantation in children.

The chain couples TRBV7-9 to TRBJ2-7, with D possibly called TRBD1 or TRBD2 (5 bases each). Specimen: PBMCs, mostly from graft donor cells, collected 360 days after TCRalphabeta/CD19-depleted stem cell transplant. The source is a female patient aged 2-15 years who had a stem cell transplant for congenital amegakaryocytic thrombocytopenia, so the T cells may come from the graft donor. In DNA form, the CDR3 reads TGTGCCAGCAGCTTGTACGGGGCAGCCTACGAGCAGTACTTC. Amino acids: CASSLYGAAYEQYF.